The 13 T cell receptor beta chains below were found in one sample sequenced in a study of blood T cell repertoires in COVID-19. The table came from immunoSEQ multiplex PCR; TCRdb's copy has only in-frame clones and leaves some out. The table includes approximately 150,000 clones, 75% to 90% detected once. The sample comprised peripheral blood. These receptors originate from a man between 50 and 59 years old who had recovered from COVID-19.

The chain is built from TRBV19 and TRBJ1-5; 9 bases are a match to TRBD1. After removal of 5 bases from V and 0 bases from J, the junction contained 14 bases not matched to a gene. This CDR3 spans 19 amino acids. Germline assignment: CDR1 LNHDA and CDR2 SQIVND (reference sequence). The CDR3 protein is CASSDFGPDRGYSNQPQHF. Here the CDR3 DNA reads TGTGCCAGTAGTGATTTCGGGCCAGACAGGGGGTATAGCAATCAGCCCCAGCATTTT.

This chain links TRBV5-4 with TRBJ1-6; D call uncertain. V was cut by 4 bases and J by 7 bases, with 12 bases left in between. CDR3 size: 14 residues. Germline CDR1 SGHNT, CDR2 YYREEE (reference sequence). CDR3 sequence: CASSDGLNNSPLHF. The CDR3 DNA follows: TGTGCCAGCAGCGATGGACTGAACAATTCACCCCTCCACTTT.

The rearrangement links TRBV23-1 to TRBJ1-5, with TRBD1 identical over 9 bases. TRBV23-1 is placed among ORFs of uncertain function. The CDR3 runs 14 residues. Trimming at V came to 4 bases and at J to 5 bases, leaving 3 bases not matched to a gene. The CDR3 sequence: CASSRQGGHQPQHF. CDR3 bases: TGCGCCAGCAGTCGACAGGGGGGCCATCAGCCCCAGCATTTT.

The chain has TRBV4-3 and TRBJ1-6; D is possibly TRBD1 (5 bases). V lost 1 base and J lost 10, with 17 bases in between. The V gene's germline CDR1 is LGHNA and CDR2 YSLEER. The CDR3 spans 16 residues. The CDR3 reads CASSQVGTSRTSPLHF. The CDR3 DNA reads as TGCGCCAGCAGCCAAGTAGGGACTTCCAGGACCTCACCCCTCCACTTT.

This chain uses TRBV12-3 or TRBV12-4 with TRBJ1-1; 11 positions match TRBD1. The CDR3 has 13 amino acids. V lost 7 bases to trimming and J lost 10 bases; unmatched junction nucleotides: 8. CDR3 DNA: TGTGCCAGCATTGGACAGGGGGCGGGAGTAGCTTTCTTT. This translates into CASIGQGAGVAFF.

V is TRBV4-3 and J is TRBJ1-4, with TRBD1 as a possible D gene (6 bases). Germline CDR1 and CDR2: LGHNA and YSLEER. The CDR3 consists of 16 residues. V was clipped by 1 base and J by 3 bases, with 12 bases between them. The CDR3 reads CASSQVGGSANEKLFF. CDR3 DNA: TGCGCCAGCAGCCAAGTAGGGGGTTCAGCTAATGAAAAACTGTTTTTT.

The rearrangement joins TRBV6-5 to TRBJ2-5, with D perhaps TRBD2 (5 bases). The V gene lost 6 bases and the J gene lost 5 bases, with 19 bases spanning the gap. CDR3 length equals 15 residues. Germline V CDR1 and CDR2: MNHEY, SVGAGI. DNA of the CDR3: TGTGCCAGCAGGTTGGACTCCTTCGGGGTGGAGACCCAGTACTTC. It codes for CASRLDSFGVETQYF.

The V and J genes are TRBV5-1 and TRBJ2-3; 9 nucleotides match TRBD1. CDR3 length: 14 amino acids. With 3 bases clipped from V and 3 bases from J, the junction kept 2 bases outside the gene matches. Germline values: CDR1 SGHRS, CDR2 YFSETQ. The CDR3 DNA reads as TGCGCCAGCAGCTGGGGACAGGGAACAGATACGCAGTATTTT. Protein sequence: CASSWGQGTDTQYF.

This rearrangement joins TRBV5-1 to TRBJ2-6, with a tentative D call TRBD1 (6 bases). Germline V gives CDR1 SGHRS, CDR2 YFSETQ. The V gene lost 6 bases and the J gene lost 2 bases, with 15 bases spanning the gap. The CDR3 runs 16 residues. Here the CDR3 DNA reads TGCGCCAGCACCGACCTTTCAGGGGCTGGGGCCAACGTCCTGACTTTC. The encoded protein is CASTDLSGAGANVLTF.

This clone has just one count. The CDR3, as DNA: TGTGCCAGCAGCCCCTCCAGCGGTGTCGGGAACACTGAAGCTTTCTTT. Translated: CASSPSSGVGNTEAFF. V is TRBV7-3 and J is TRBJ1-1; D is uncertain. Germline CDR1 SGHTA, CDR2 FQGTGA. The CDR3 consists of 16 residues. V was pared by 5 bases and J by 1 base, with 17 bases between.

V usage is TRBV12-3 or TRBV12-4 and J usage is TRBJ2-7; 8 bases are a match to TRBD1. The CDR3 spans 13 residues. Trimming cost V 6 bases and J 2 bases; bases outside gene matches: 3. The CDR3 region is CASRGQGPYEQYF. In DNA form, the CDR3 reads TGTGCCAGCAGAGGACAGGGTCCCTACGAGCAGTACTTC.

The rearrangement joins TRBV12-3 or TRBV12-4 to TRBJ2-3, with no clear D. V was cut by 3 bases and J by 4 bases, with 8 bases left in between. This CDR3 contains 13 residues. This CDR3 is CASSLGRPDTQYF. The DNA of the CDR3 is TGTGCCAGCAGTTTGGGCCGCCCAGATACGCAGTATTTT.

The chain carries TRBV6-5 and TRBJ2-7; 7 bases are a match to TRBD1. Germline loops: CDR1 MNHEY, CDR2 SVGAGI. V gave up 5 bases and J gave up 3 bases; unmatched junction bases: 10. The CDR3 totals 15 residues. The DNA of the CDR3 is TGTGCCAGCAGTCATGATGACAGGGTCTTCTACGAGCAGTACTTC. It codes for CASSHDDRVFYEQYF.